The 17 T cell receptor beta chains presented below share a single source sample, sequenced in a study of T cell changes during pregnancy in multiple sclerosis (dated by TCRdb to between 2019 and 2020). The protocol used for the library was the immunoSEQ multiplex PCR assay. TCRdb mirrors the immuneACCESS table, restricted to in-frame sequences. Some clones are absent from its copies; in checked studies, under half trace to an unresolved V gene, and the reason for the others is unknown. The sample contains around 64,000 clones, about 94% of them found a single time. The ten largest clones add up to less than 3.5% of the sample. The source material was CD8+ T cells from peripheral blood mononuclear cells, sampled in the third trimester of pregnancy. These receptors originate from a female donor with multiple sclerosis, enrolled in a pregnancy study.

The V call is TRBV27, the J call TRBJ2-1; tentatively, D is TRBD1 (7 bases). The CDR3 covers 14 residues. Germline lookup yields CDR1 MNHEY and CDR2 SMNVEV (reference sequence). V was shortened by 0 bases and J by 6 bases, with 9 bases between the two germline ends. This chain's CDR3 is CASSLSRGVNEQFF. The CDR3 nucleotides are TGTGCCAGCAGTTTATCCAGGGGGGTCAATGAGCAGTTCTTC.

The chain recombines TRBV13 with TRBJ1-6; D remains unclear. The CDR3 length is 17 residues. Per germline, CDR1 PRHDT and CDR2 FYEKMQ (reference sequence). V dropped 2 bases and J dropped 2 bases, with 13 bases sitting between them. CDR3 protein: CASSLQRTGTYNSPLHF. DNA of the CDR3: TGTGCCAGCAGCTTACAAAGGACGGGAACCTATAATTCACCCCTCCACTTT.

The J gene is TRBJ2-7, the V gene TRBV4-2, with 13 bases fitting TRBD2. The germline V gene has CDR1 LGHNA and CDR2 YNFKEQ. Losses at the gene ends were 0 bases for V and 4 bases for J; bases not matched to a gene: 6. The CDR3 extends over 17 amino acids. CDR3 protein: CASSQEGLAGVQYEQYF. As DNA, the CDR3 is TGTGCCAGCAGCCAAGAAGGACTAGCGGGAGTACAGTACGAGCAGTACTTC.

This chain connects TRBV19 to TRBJ1-5, with TRBD1 identical over 7 bases. The CDR3 runs to 13 residues. Germline CDR1 reads LNHDA; CDR2 reads SQIVND (reference sequence). Trimming took 5 bases from V and 5 from J; bases not matched to a gene: 3. CDR3 amino acids: CASSATGHQPQHF. The CDR3 DNA sequence: TGTGCCAGTAGTGCGACAGGGCATCAGCCCCAGCATTTT.

The rearrangement joins TRBV7-6 to TRBJ2-2; 9 bases line up with TRBD1. Unmatched junction bases numbered 4, after V lost 4 bases and J lost 4 bases. Germline CDR1 reads SGHVS; CDR2 reads FNYEAQ. The CDR3 loop spans 15 amino acids. The CDR3 DNA sequence: TGTGCCAGCAGCTCCTCGACAGGGGGCACCGGGGAGCTGTTTTTT. This sequence encodes CASSSSTGGTGELFF.

The V gene is TRBV6-6, the J gene TRBJ2-3, with TRBD2 matching 10 bases. CDR1 and CDR2 (germline): MNHNY, SVGAGI (reference sequence). Germline trimming cut 2 bases from V and 5 bases from J; bases unmatched to any gene: 7. The CDR3 has 16 residues. The CDR3: CASSYLEREGGDTQYF. The CDR3 nucleotides read TGTGCCAGCAGTTACCTCGAGCGGGAGGGCGGAGATACGCAGTATTTT.

This chain joins TRBV9 and TRBJ2-1; D call uncertain. V was clipped by 1 base and J by 4 bases, with 6 bases between them. Germline V gene sequence: CDR1 SGDLS, CDR2 YYNGEE. This CDR3 region has 13 residues. The CDR3 loop reads CASSVYFYNEQFF. The CDR3 DNA is TGTGCCAGCAGCGTATACTTTTACAATGAGCAGTTCTTC.

This clone was found a few times. The chain carries TRBV2 and TRBJ1-2, with 8 nucleotides matching TRBD1. CDR1 is SNHLY and CDR2 is FYNNEI in the germline V gene. The V segment lost 11 bases and the J segment 7 bases; nucleotides outside the gene matches: 3. CDR3 length: 10 residues. The CDR3 reads CAVQGAGYTF. The CDR3 coding sequence is TGTGCCGTCCAGGGGGCTGGCTACACCTTC.

This chain joins TRBV5-5 and TRBJ2-5; 9 nucleotides agree with TRBD2. This CDR3 is built from 16 residues. The trim removed 4 bases at V and 4 bases at J, leaving 11 bases unmatched. CDR1 SGHKS and CDR2 YYEKEE come from the germline V gene (reference sequence). The CDR3 bases are TGTGCCAGCAGCCTCAATTCAGCGGGAGGTATAGAGACCCAGTACTTC. Translation gives CASSLNSAGGIETQYF.

In nucleotides, the CDR3 is TGTGCCAGCAGCTCTACAGGGTCAGGCGAGCAGTACTTC. Amino acids: CASSSTGSGEQYF. J is TRBJ2-7 and V is TRBV11-3; D is perhaps TRBD1 (6 bases). The CDR3 is 13 residues long. Germline V lookup: CDR1 SGHNT, CDR2 YENEEA. V was pared by 4 bases and J by 6 bases, with 13 bases between.

This sequence joins TRBV5-5 and TRBJ1-1; no reliable D call. This CDR3 region has 15 residues. V was clipped by 2 bases and J by 0 bases, with 11 bases between them. CDR1 SGHKS and CDR2 YYEKEE come from the germline V gene (reference sequence). CDR3 bases: TGTGCCAGCAGCTTAAGCGAGGCCATGAACACTGAAGCTTTCTTT. It yields the protein CASSLSEAMNTEAFF. The full variable domain, rest sourced from reference TRBV5-5 and TRBJ1-1, is DAGVTQSPTHLIKTRGQQVTLRCSPISGHKSVSWYQQVLGQGPQFIFQYYEKEERGRGNFPDRFSARQFPNYSSELNVNALLLGDSALYLCASSLSEAMNTEAFFGQGTRLTVV.

This rearrangement joins TRBV27 to TRBJ1-2; TRBD1 matches 7 bases. Germline CDR1 reads MNHEY; CDR2 reads SMNVEV (reference sequence). V gave up 6 bases and J gave up 2 bases; unmatched junction bases: 24. This CDR3 contains 20 residues. CDR3 nucleotide sequence: TGTGCCAGCAGCACCCGGTCCTCACGGCCCACCTTGACAGGGAACTATGGCTACACCTTC. Amino acid sequence: CASSTRSSRPTLTGNYGYTF.

The V call is TRBV19, the J call TRBJ1-1, with 9 bases matching TRBD1. Unmatched junction bases numbered 7, after V lost 9 bases and J lost 5 bases. The CDR3 totals 13 residues. Germline V gene lookup returns CDR1 LNHDA and CDR2 SQIVND (reference sequence). CDR3 coding DNA: TGTGCCAGCAAACAGGGGGCGCTTACTGAAGCTTTCTTT. It is translated as CASKQGALTEAFF.

Comments on this clone: Additional DNA sequences in this sample encode the identical CDR3. The gene calls are TRBV6-5 and TRBJ2-3; tentative D call: TRBD2 (6 bases). Trimming removed 3 bases at V and 1 base at J, with 8 bases between. This CDR3 region has 14 residues. Germline-derived CDR1 and CDR2 are MNHEY and SVGAGI. The CDR3 DNA is TGTGCCAGCAGTTATTTAGCGGGCACAGATACGCAGTATTTT. Residues: CASSYLAGTDTQYF.

The rearrangement links TRBV6-5 to TRBJ1-2; no clear D. The V end was cut by 2 bases, the J end by 5 bases, with 9 bases between. Per the germline V gene, CDR1 is MNHEY and CDR2 is SVGAGI. This CDR3 has 13 residues. The chain's CDR3 is CASSYAAMYGYTF. CDR3 DNA sequence: TGTGCCAGCAGTTACGCCGCTATGTATGGCTACACCTTC.

J is TRBJ2-2 and V is TRBV27, with unresolved D. V was shortened by 6 bases and J by 3 bases, with 5 bases between the two germline ends. The CDR3 runs 12 residues. Per germline, CDR1 MNHEY and CDR2 SMNVEV (reference sequence). The CDR3: CASSYDTGELFF. The CDR3 region has the DNA TGTGCCAGCAGCTACGACACCGGGGAGCTGTTTTTT.

This chain joins TRBV19 and TRBJ2-1, with 10 positions matching TRBD2. CDR1 is LNHDA, CDR2 SQIVND, per germline (reference sequence). V lost 5 bases and J lost 7; bases outside the gene matches: 5. CDR3 length: 14 residues. The DNA for the CDR3 is TGTGCCAGTAGTCTAGCGGGAGTGAGTAATGAGCAGTTCTTC. Protein sequence: CASSLAGVSNEQFF.